The subject of this entry is one T cell receptor (beta chain). The study drew participants aged about 18 to 89 years from 20 to 30 US areas. CDR1 is KGHSH and CDR2 is LQKENI in the germline V gene. The ends lost 6 bases at V and 1 base at J; junction bases unmatched: 1. CDR3 length: 14 residues. Data came from immunoSEQ multiplex PCR; TCRdb stores just in-frame clones and leaves some out. The sample records 350,000 to 550,000 clones, roughly 87% being singletons. The data are from a study of blood T cell repertoires in COVID-19. As for the study in general: T cells, B-cell-depleted T cells, or PBMCs supplied cDNA or gDNA.

This receptor was obtained from a young woman with acute COVID-19. The gene calls are TRBV18 and TRBJ1-4; 8 bases match TRBD1. Sequences were obtained from PBMCs or T cells enriched from blood (not recorded which). The CDR3 nucleotides read TGTGCCAGCTCTACAGGGGGAACTAATGAAAAACTGTTTTTT. As protein: CASSTGGTNEKLFF. The entire variable domain, with the rest obtained from reference TRBV18 and TRBJ1-4, is as follows: NAGVMQNPRHLVRRRGQEARLRCSPMKGHSHVYWYRQLPEEGLKFMVYLQKENIIDESGMPKERFSAEFPKEGPSILRIQQVVRGDSAAYFCASSTGGTNEKLFFGSGTQLSVL.